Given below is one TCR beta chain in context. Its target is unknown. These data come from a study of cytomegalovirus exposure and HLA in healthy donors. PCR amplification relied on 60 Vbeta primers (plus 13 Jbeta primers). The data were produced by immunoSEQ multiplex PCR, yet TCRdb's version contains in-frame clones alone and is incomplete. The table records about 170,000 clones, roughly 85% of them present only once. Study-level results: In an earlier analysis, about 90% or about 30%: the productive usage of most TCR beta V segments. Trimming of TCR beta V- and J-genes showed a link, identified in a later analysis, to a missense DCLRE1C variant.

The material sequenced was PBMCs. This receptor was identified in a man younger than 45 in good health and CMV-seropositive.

The CDR3 coding sequence is TGTGCCAGCAGGCCAAGAGCGGGAGGGGGCACCCAGCAGTACTTC. Its translation: CASRPRAGGGTQQYF. The chain joins TRBV7-2 to TRBJ2-7; TRBD2 aligns across 10 bases. The germline CDR1 and CDR2 sequences are SGHTA and FQGNSA. The junction had 13 bases not matched to a gene; V was cut back by 6 bases and J by 8 bases. The CDR3 consists of 15 residues.